What follows describes a single TCR beta chain. Its antigen remains unidentified. One end of the junction does not line up with germline, which may come from a read error. This specimen comes from a study of blood T cells in healthy people across ages. Study-wide results and caveats: With age, beta diversity per million T cells declined roughly linearly, significantly by 40 to 50. With donor CMV status unknown, expanded clonotype changes were possibly confounded.

A second 7 to 11 cycle PCR used barcoded and J-beta primers. Via MiXCR, TCRdb re-called the 5' RACE reads, giving one row per CDR3 protein. The profile shows 1.5 million to 2 million distinct CDR3 sequences, 30% to 40% of them singletons. The CDR3 length is 13 residues. The germline V gene has CDR1 SNHLY and CDR2 FYNNEI. The chain uses TRBV2 and TRBJ2-1, with TRBD2 as a possible D gene (6 bases). The clonotype originates from a woman aged 25 to 39 in good health. The sample consisted of blood. CDR3 region: CASCDSRLVWQFF. CDR3 coding DNA: TGTGCCAGCTGTGATTCTAGACTAGTTTGGCAGTTCTTC. The full variable domain, with the rest looked up from reference TRBV2 and TRBJ2-1, is EPEVTQTPSHQVTQMGQEVILRCVPISNHLYFYWYRQILGQKVEFLVSFYNNEISEKSEIFDDQFSVERPDGSNFTLKIRSTKLEDSAMYFCASCDSRLVWQFFGPGTRLTVL.